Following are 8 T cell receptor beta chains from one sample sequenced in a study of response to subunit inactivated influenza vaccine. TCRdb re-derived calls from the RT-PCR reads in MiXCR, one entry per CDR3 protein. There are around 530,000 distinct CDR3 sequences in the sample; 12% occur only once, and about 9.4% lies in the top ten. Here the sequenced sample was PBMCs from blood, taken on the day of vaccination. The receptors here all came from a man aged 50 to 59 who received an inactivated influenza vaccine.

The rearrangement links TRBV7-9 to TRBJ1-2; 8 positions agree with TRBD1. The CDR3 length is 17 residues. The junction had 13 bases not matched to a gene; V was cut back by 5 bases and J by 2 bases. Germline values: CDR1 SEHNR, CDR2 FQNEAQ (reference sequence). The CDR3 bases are TGTGCCAGCAGCAACACAGGGGGGTATTATGAAAACTATGGCTACACCTTC. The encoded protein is CASSNTGGYYENYGYTF.

The CDR3 bases are TGTGCCAGCAGCGCCCGCAGATTATCACCCCTCCACTTT. Its protein is CASSARRLSPLHF. The chain recombines TRBV7-6 with TRBJ1-6; unclear D gene. Germline V gene data show CDR1 as SGHVS and CDR2 as FNYEAQ. The CDR3 has 13 amino acids. V was shortened by 5 bases and J by 10 bases, with 12 bases between the two germline ends.

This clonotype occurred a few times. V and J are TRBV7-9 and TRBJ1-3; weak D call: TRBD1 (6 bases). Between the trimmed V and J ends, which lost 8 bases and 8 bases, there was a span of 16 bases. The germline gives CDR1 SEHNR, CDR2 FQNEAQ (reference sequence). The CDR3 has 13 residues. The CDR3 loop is CASPRGIEDTIYF. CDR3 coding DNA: TGTGCCAGCCCGAGGGGGATTGAGGACACCATATATTTT.

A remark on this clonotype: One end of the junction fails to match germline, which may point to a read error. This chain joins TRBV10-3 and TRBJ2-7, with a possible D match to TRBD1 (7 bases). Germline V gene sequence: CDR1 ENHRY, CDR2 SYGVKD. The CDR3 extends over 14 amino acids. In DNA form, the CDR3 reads TGTGCCATCTGTGAGGGGGGACAGCTCTACGAGCAGTACTTC. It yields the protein CAICEGGQLYEQYF.

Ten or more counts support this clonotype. The CDR3 spells CASSGQGYEQYF. In DNA form, the CDR3 reads TGTGCCAGCAGTGGACAGGGCTACGAGCAGTACTTC. This chain connects TRBV9 to TRBJ2-7; 8 bases are shared with TRBD1. V gave up 5 bases and J gave up 3 bases; unmatched junction bases: 1. Germline loops: CDR1 SGDLS, CDR2 YYNGEE. The CDR3 contains 12 residues.

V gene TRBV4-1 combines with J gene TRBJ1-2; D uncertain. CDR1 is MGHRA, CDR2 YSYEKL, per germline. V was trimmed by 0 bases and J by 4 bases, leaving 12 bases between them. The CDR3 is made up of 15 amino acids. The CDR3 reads CASSQEWSNRYGYTF. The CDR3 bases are TGCGCCAGCAGCCAAGAATGGTCGAACCGCTATGGCTACACCTTC.

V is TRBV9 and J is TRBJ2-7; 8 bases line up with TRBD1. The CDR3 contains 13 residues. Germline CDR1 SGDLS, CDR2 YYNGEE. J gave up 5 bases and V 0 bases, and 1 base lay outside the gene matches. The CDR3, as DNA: TGTGCCAGCAGCGTAGGGACAGGGAACGAGCAGTACTTC. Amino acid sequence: CASSVGTGNEQYF. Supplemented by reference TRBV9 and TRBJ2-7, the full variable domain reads DSGVTQTPKHLITATGQRVTLRCSPRSGDLSVYWYQQSLDQGLQFLIQYYNGEERAKGNILERFSAQQFPDLHSELNLSSLELGDSALYFCASSVGTGNEQYFGPGTRLTVT.

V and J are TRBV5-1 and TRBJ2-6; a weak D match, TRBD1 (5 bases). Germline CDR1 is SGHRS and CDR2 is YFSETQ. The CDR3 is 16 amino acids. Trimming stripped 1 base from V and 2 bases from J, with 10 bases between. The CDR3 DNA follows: TGCGCCAGCAGCTTGCAGGGAAGCCCTGGGGCCAACGTCCTGACTTTC. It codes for CASSLQGSPGANVLTF.